The 16 T cell receptor beta chains given below trace back to one sample, sequenced in a study of blood T cell repertoires in COVID-19. Generated by immunoSEQ multiplex PCR, the TCRdb table keeps only in-frame clones and is missing some. The data show 130,000 or so clones, about 88% seen once. Sequences were obtained from peripheral blood. These receptors were obtained from a woman older than 75 with acute or convalescent COVID-19.

The chain employs TRBV5-1 and TRBJ2-3; TRBD2 matches at 9 bases. V gave up 1 base and J gave up 4 bases; unmatched junction bases: 10. This CDR3 comprises 17 residues. Per germline, CDR1 SGHRS and CDR2 YFSETQ. CDR3 sequence: CASSLRGGGAGADTQYF. For the CDR3, the DNA is TGCGCCAGCAGCTTGAGAGGCGGGGGGGCCGGGGCAGATACGCAGTATTTT.

This clone was seen once. This sequence joins TRBV10-2 and TRBJ2-7, with D possibly matching TRBD1 (6 bases). This CDR3 is built from 17 residues. Looked up from germline, CDR1 is WSHSY and CDR2 is SAAADI. V lost 4 bases and J lost 2, with 21 bases in between. The CDR3 DNA follows: TGCGCCAGCAGTGGGCTCCGGGACACCCGAGGGGCCTACGAGCAGTACTTC. Translation: CASSGLRDTRGAYEQYF.

The chain links TRBV18 to TRBJ1-1; D remains unclear. Deletions cut 1 base from V and 5 bases from J, with 14 bases between. The CDR3 runs to 15 residues. Germline V gene data show CDR1 as KGHSH and CDR2 as LQKENI. The CDR3 spells CASSPRSQAGTEAFF. Written as DNA, the CDR3 is TGTGCCAGCTCACCACGGAGCCAAGCGGGTACTGAAGCTTTCTTT.

The chain joins TRBV11-3 to TRBJ2-1; the match to TRBD2 covers 11 bases. The CDR3 loop spans 17 amino acids. From germline, CDR1 is SGHNT and CDR2 YENEEA. The trim removed 5 bases at V and 5 bases at J, leaving 11 bases unmatched. The DNA for the CDR3 is TGTGCCAGCAGCAAGGGGGGCGGGACTAGCGGTAACAATGAGCAGTTCTTC. It is translated as CASSKGGGTSGNNEQFF. Filled out from reference TRBV11-3 and TRBJ2-1, the complete variable domain reads EAGVVQSPRYKIIEKKQPVAFWCNPISGHNTLYWYLQNLGQGPELLIRYENEEAVDDSQLPKDRFSAERLKGVDSTLKIQPAELGDSAVYLCASSKGGGTSGNNEQFFGPGTRLTVL.

This chain joins TRBV12-3 or TRBV12-4 and TRBJ2-1; D is undetermined. V was cut by 1 base and J by 9 bases, with 10 bases left in between. CDR3 length: 13 residues. The CDR3 reads CASSLGRNREQFF. The CDR3, as DNA: TGTGCCAGCAGTTTAGGTAGAAATCGTGAGCAGTTCTTC.

The J gene is TRBJ2-7, the V gene TRBV5-6; D is unclear. V lost 3 bases to trimming and J lost 0 bases, with 16 bases between them. This CDR3 spans 16 amino acids. Germline CDR1 reads SGHDT; CDR2 reads YYEEEE. CDR3: CASSSLGGTSSYEQYF. For the CDR3, the DNA is TGTGCCAGCAGCTCCCTCGGCGGAACCTCCTCCTACGAGCAGTACTTC.

The chain is built from TRBV6-2 or TRBV6-3 and TRBJ1-6; D not certain. Germline CDR1 MNHEY, CDR2 SVGEGT. CDR3 length: 15 residues. V lost 2 bases, J lost 4 bases, and 9 bases lay in between. CDR3 in DNA: TGTGCCAGCAGTTACGAGGAGGGTTATAATTCACCCCTCCACTTT. It specifies CASSYEEGYNSPLHF.

A single count supports this clone. This chain joins TRBV5-4 and TRBJ1-4; 9 nucleotides line up with TRBD1. V trimming: 1 base; J trimming: 5 bases; junction bases outside the gene matches: 3. CDR1 is SGHNT, CDR2 YYREEE, per germline (reference sequence). CDR3 length: 15 amino acids. The CDR3 DNA is TGTGCCAGCAGCTTGAAAGGACAGGGGAATGAAAAACTGTTTTTT. The encoded protein is CASSLKGQGNEKLFF.

The CDR3 sequence: CASAPGQGVSGYTF. CDR3 bases: TGCGCCAGCGCCCCGGGACAGGGGGTTTCTGGCTACACCTTC. The chain links TRBV4-3 to TRBJ1-2, with 11 nucleotides matching TRBD1. This CDR3 comprises 14 residues. Trimming removed 8 bases from V and 7 bases from J; junction bases left unmatched: 9. Germline V gene sequence: CDR1 LGHNA, CDR2 YSLEER.

In this sample, this clone turned up a few times. The rearrangement uses TRBV6-2 or TRBV6-3 and TRBJ1-5; TRBD1 aligns across 7 bases. CDR1 MNHEY and CDR2 SVGEGT come from the germline V gene. This CDR3 has 15 amino acids. Trimming cost V 5 bases and J 3 bases; bases outside gene matches: 7. The CDR3 region is CASSRGDRANQPQHF. The CDR3 DNA follows: TGTGCCAGCAGTCGAGGGGACAGAGCCAATCAGCCCCAGCATTTT.

The chain carries TRBV5-1 and TRBJ2-5; tentative D call: TRBD1 (8 bases). Germline V gives CDR1 SGHRS, CDR2 YFSETQ. Trimming removed 2 bases at V and 4 bases at J, with 15 bases between. The CDR3 spans 15 residues. The CDR3 region is CASSFRTGRGETQYF. For the CDR3, the DNA is TGCGCCAGCAGCTTTCGGACAGGGAGGGGAGAGACCCAGTACTTC.

This chain joins TRBV21-1 and TRBJ2-7; no check of the table's D call, TRBD2, against the DNA was made. TRBV21-1 is a listed pseudogene. The CDR3 spans 15 residues. The chain's CDR3 is CASSLGISGSGEQYF. The CDR3 region has the DNA TGTGCCAGCAGCTTGGGGATAAGCGGGAGTGGCGAGCAGTACTTC.

The chain is built from TRBV3-1 (or the pseudogene TRBV3-2) and TRBJ2-6; TRBD1 aligns across 12 bases. Looked up from germline, CDR1 is LGHDT and CDR2 is YNNKEL (reference sequence). CDR3 length: 19 amino acids. The V segment lost 4 bases and the J segment 2 bases; nucleotides outside the gene matches: 9. The CDR3 is CASSPLPGQGATGANVLTF. Written as DNA, the CDR3 is TGTGCCAGCAGCCCTCTCCCGGGACAGGGGGCGACTGGGGCCAACGTCCTGACTTTC.

This rearrangement joins TRBV2 to TRBJ1-4; TRBD1 aligns across 7 bases. Germline CDR1 SNHLY, CDR2 FYNNEI. The CDR3 has 18 amino acids. The V gene end was trimmed by 6 bases and the J gene end by 0 bases; junction bases not matched to a gene: 13. In DNA form, the CDR3 reads TGTGCCAGCAGCTTCCGGGACAGAGCTTTTGCAACTAATGAAAAACTGTTTTTT. Translation: CASSFRDRAFATNEKLFF.

V usage is TRBV2 and J usage is TRBJ2-2; D might be TRBD2 (5 bases). Germline V gene lookup returns CDR1 SNHLY and CDR2 FYNNEI. V was clipped by 4 bases and J by 3 bases, with 12 bases between them. CDR3 length: 15 amino acids. In DNA, the CDR3 is TGTGCCAGCAGTGTACTCCCCGGGGACACCGGGGAGCTGTTTTTT. Translation gives CASSVLPGDTGELFF. The variable domain in full, with the rest retrieved from reference TRBV2 and TRBJ2-2, is EPEVTQTPSHQVTQMGQEVILRCVPISNHLYFYWYRQILGQKVEFLVSFYNNEISEKSEIFDDQFSVERPDGSNFTLKIRSTKLEDSAMYFCASSVLPGDTGELFFGEGSRLTVL.

The chain couples TRBV5-1 to TRBJ2-7; 9 bases agree with TRBD1. The CDR3 sequence is 14 residues long. Germline CDR1 and CDR2: SGHRS and YFSETQ. V dropped 0 bases and J dropped 7; count of bases not matched to a gene: 5. The DNA for the CDR3 is TGCGCCAGCAGCTTGGTACAGGGGGCGGGGGAGCAGTACTTC. Its translation: CASSLVQGAGEQYF. The variable domain in full, with the rest retrieved from reference TRBV5-1 and TRBJ2-7, is KAGVTQTPRYLIKTRGQQVTLSCSPISGHRSVSWYQQTPGQGLQFLFEYFSETQRNKGNFPGRFSGRQFSNSRSEMNVSTLELGDSALYLCASSLVQGAGEQYFGPGTRLTVT.